Listed here are 30 T cell receptor beta chains from one sample, sequenced in a study of PD-L1 blockade in urothelial cancer. Method: immunoSEQ multiplex PCR; TCRdb's copy keeps in-frame clones and lacks some. The data show tens of thousands of clones, roughly nine tenths seen once. The sequencing used PBMCs, collected around atezolizumab (anti-PD-L1) treatment. The source is a man between 60 and 75 years old with urothelial cancer.

The chain recombines TRBV11-3 with TRBJ1-2, with 9 bases that match TRBD1. This CDR3 is 14 amino acids long. The germline V gene has CDR1 SGHNT and CDR2 YENEEA. V gave up 5 bases and J gave up 2 bases; unmatched junction bases: 3. The CDR3 bases are TGTGCCAGCAGCGGTGGACAGGGGAACTATGGCTACACCTTC. This codes for CASSGGQGNYGYTF.

This clone was counted once. J is TRBJ1-5 and V is TRBV2, with D possibly TRBD1 on 5 matching bases. The V and J ends lost 7 bases and 6 bases respectively, with 13 bases between them. Germline CDR1 is SNHLY and CDR2 is FYNNEI. CDR3 length: 13 amino acids. The CDR3, as DNA: TGTGCCAGCACCAACAGGCTGTCTCAGCCCCAGCATTTT. Protein: CASTNRLSQPQHF.

The chain uses TRBV4-2 and TRBJ2-1; 11 nucleotides line up with TRBD2. The CDR3 is made up of 18 amino acids. CDR1 is LGHNA, CDR2 YNFKEQ, per germline. V was pared by 1 base and J by 3 bases, with 8 bases of the junction left unmatched. The CDR3 here is CASSQAPLAGGVYNEQFF. The CDR3, as DNA: TGTGCCAGCAGCCAAGCCCCTCTAGCGGGGGGCGTCTACAATGAGCAGTTCTTC.

The J gene is TRBJ1-1, the V gene TRBV5-4, with TRBD1 identical over 10 bases. This CDR3 comprises 14 residues. V shed 4 bases and J 4 bases; nucleotides not matched to a gene: 4. Germline CDR1 reads SGHNT; CDR2 reads YYREEE (reference sequence). In DNA, the CDR3 is TGTGCCAGCAGCACCCGGGACAGGGGCACTGAAGCTTTCTTT. Translated: CASSTRDRGTEAFF.

The V gene is TRBV5-8, the J gene TRBJ1-1; weak D call: TRBD1 (5 bases). The CDR3 is made up of 16 amino acids. Germline V gene data show CDR1 as SGHTS and CDR2 as YDEGEE. Trimming cost V 0 bases and J 11 bases, with 23 bases left between them. The CDR3 sequence: CASSLDPTVVFSRAFF. In DNA form, the CDR3 reads TGTGCCAGCAGCTTGGACCCGACAGTAGTCTTTAGTAGGGCTTTCTTT. Together with reference TRBV5-8 and TRBJ1-1, the CDR3 gives the full variable domain: EAGVTQSPTHLIKTRGQQATLRCSPISGHTSVYWYQQALGLGLQFLLWYDEGEERNRGNFPPRFSGRQFPNYSSELNVNALELEDSALYLCASSLDPTVVFSRAFFGQGTRLTVV.

This clone turned up a few times. The V call is TRBV11-2, the J call TRBJ1-2; D perhaps matches TRBD1 (5 bases). Between the trimmed V and J ends, which lost 1 base and 2 bases, there was a span of 11 bases. The CDR3 extends over 15 amino acids. The germline CDR1 and CDR2 sequences are SGHAT and FQNNGV. The CDR3 DNA follows: TGTGCCAGCAGCTTAGGGACATCCCGGAACTATGGCTACACCTTC. Its protein product is CASSLGTSRNYGYTF.

The chain is built from TRBV30 and TRBJ1-6, with D possibly TRBD1 on 5 matching bases. This CDR3 is 14 amino acids long. CDR1 and CDR2 (germline): GTSNPN, SVGIG (reference sequence). Trimming cost V 4 bases and J 3 bases, with 10 bases left between them. As DNA, the CDR3 is TGTGCCTGGAACCCGGACATCTATAATTCACCCCTCCACTTT. It translates to CAWNPDIYNSPLHF.

The V gene is TRBV19, the J gene TRBJ1-1, with 9 bases lining up with TRBD1. The CDR3 totals 15 residues. Germline CDR1 LNHDA, CDR2 SQIVND (reference sequence). V shed 4 bases and J 6 bases; nucleotides not matched to a gene: 9. CDR3 sequence: CASSTLDRGSAEAFF. For the CDR3, the DNA is TGTGCCAGTAGTACGTTGGACAGGGGATCGGCTGAAGCTTTCTTT.

V is TRBV28 and J is TRBJ1-1, with 12 bases aligning to TRBD1. CDR3 length: 15 residues. Unmatched junction bases numbered 7, after V lost 7 bases and J lost 4 bases. Per germline, CDR1 MDHEN and CDR2 SYDVKM. The CDR3 DNA is TGTGCCAGCACCCTGGGACAGGGGGCTTTCACTGAAGCTTTCTTT. Amino acid sequence: CASTLGQGAFTEAFF.

This chain links TRBV18 with TRBJ1-1; no reliable D call. V dropped 8 bases and J dropped 1 base, with 14 bases sitting between them. Germline CDR1 is KGHSH and CDR2 is LQKENI. This CDR3 contains 14 residues. The DNA for the CDR3 is TGTGCCAGCCTCGAGACTCCGGAGAACACTGAAGCTTTCTTT. It codes for CASLETPENTEAFF.

The chain couples TRBV5-1 to TRBJ2-5; D perhaps matches TRBD1 (6 bases). Germline CDR1 reads SGHRS; CDR2 reads YFSETQ. Trimming took 3 bases from V and 1 from J, leaving 13 bases between them. The CDR3 has 15 amino acids. The CDR3 bases are TGCGCCAGCAGCTCGGGGACAACGGTCCAAGAGACCCAGTACTTC. It translates to CASSSGTTVQETQYF. Based on the CDR3 plus reference TRBV5-1 and TRBJ2-5, the full variable domain is KAGVTQTPRYLIKTRGQQVTLSCSPISGHRSVSWYQQTPGQGLQFLFEYFSETQRNKGNFPGRFSGRQFSNSRSEMNVSTLELGDSALYLCASSSGTTVQETQYFGPGTRLLVL.

V usage is TRBV30 and J usage is TRBJ2-3; 10 bases are a match to TRBD2. In germline, CDR1 is GTSNPN, CDR2 SVGIG (reference sequence). The CDR3 is made up of 14 amino acids. The ends lost 3 bases at V and 1 base at J; junction bases unmatched: 1. The DNA of the CDR3 is TGTGCCTGGAGGCTAGCGGGGGGCACAGATACGCAGTATTTT. This encodes CAWRLAGGTDTQYF.

V is TRBV2 and J is TRBJ2-1, with 9 bases fitting TRBD1. This CDR3 is built from 15 residues. Germline V gene data show CDR1 as SNHLY and CDR2 as FYNNEI. J gave up 1 base and V 6 bases, and 4 bases lay outside the gene matches. CDR3 bases: TGTGCCAGCAGATGGGACAGGGCTTCCTACAATGAGCAGTTCTTC. It specifies CASRWDRASYNEQFF.

The chain has TRBV10-2 and TRBJ1-5; D gene uncertain. Germline CDR1 WSHSY, CDR2 SAAADI. CDR3 size: 13 residues. V was trimmed by 2 bases and J by 5 bases, leaving 7 bases between them. CDR3 in DNA: TGCGCCAGCAGTGAGGGACTTTATCAGCCCCAGCATTTT. Translation gives CASSEGLYQPQHF.

This rearrangement joins TRBV5-1 to TRBJ1-4; 8 nucleotides line up with TRBD1. Germline V gene data show CDR1 as SGHRS and CDR2 as YFSETQ. V was pared by 4 bases and J by 4 bases, with 12 bases of the junction left unmatched. The length of the CDR3 is 17 residues. CDR3 in DNA: TGCGCCAGCAGCATAACGGGACAGGCAGAATATAATGAAAAACTGTTTTTT. Translation: CASSITGQAEYNEKLFF.

This clone was found once. V and J are TRBV5-5 and TRBJ1-3; D gene uncertain. From germline, CDR1 is SGHKS and CDR2 YYEKEE (reference sequence). This CDR3 spans 16 amino acids. The V gene lost 3 bases and the J gene lost 0 bases, with 13 bases spanning the gap. DNA for the CDR3: TGTGCCAGCAGCTCGGGAGACGTAATCTCTGGAAACACCATATATTTT. Amino acid sequence: CASSSGDVISGNTIYF.

The genes are TRBV7-2 and TRBJ2-1; maybe TRBD1 (6 bases). The CDR3 loop spans 15 amino acids. Trimming took off 5 bases at V and 0 bases at J, with 11 bases between the two ends. Germline lookup yields CDR1 SGHTA and CDR2 FQGNSA. The CDR3: CASSQGGSSYNEQFF. In DNA form, the CDR3 reads TGTGCCAGCAGCCAAGGGGGAAGCTCCTACAATGAGCAGTTCTTC.

This clone was detected only once. This chain joins TRBV5-8 and TRBJ1-1, with no clear D. The CDR3 is 15 amino acids. Per germline, CDR1 SGHTS and CDR2 YDEGEE. Trimming took 6 bases from V and 3 from J, leaving 18 bases between them. The DNA for the CDR3 is TGTGCCAGCAACCCCGGTAGGAGAAGGTACACTGAAGCTTTCTTT. Translating it yields CASNPGRRRYTEAFF. Full variable domain (outside the CDR3, taken from reference TRBV5-8 and TRBJ1-1): EAGVTQSPTHLIKTRGQQATLRCSPISGHTSVYWYQQALGLGLQFLLWYDEGEERNRGNFPPRFSGRQFPNYSSELNVNALELEDSALYLCASNPGRRRYTEAFFGQGTRLTVV.

The chain is built from TRBV29-1 and TRBJ2-7; possibly TRBD1 for D (6 bases). CDR1 SQVTM and CDR2 ANQGSEA come from the germline V gene. Trimming left V 4 bases short and J 3 bases short, with 16 bases between. The CDR3 covers 14 residues. Here the CDR3 DNA reads TGCAGCGTTGCCCCTCGGACAGCAAACTACGAGCAGTACTTC. It yields the protein CSVAPRTANYEQYF.

Here the CDR3 reads CAWSAARDRMNTEAFF. CDR3 DNA: TGTGCCTGGAGCGCCGCCCGGGACAGGATGAACACTGAAGCTTTCTTT. The rearrangement joins TRBV30 to TRBJ1-1; 8 nucleotides agree with TRBD1. This CDR3 spans 16 amino acids. V dropped 3 bases and J dropped 0; count of bases not matched to a gene: 9. Germline lookup yields CDR1 GTSNPN and CDR2 SVGIG (reference sequence).

The chain has TRBV7-3 and TRBJ1-1, with D tentatively TRBD1 (5 bases). This CDR3 contains 13 residues. Germline V gives CDR1 SGHTA, CDR2 FQGTGA. The ends were cut back, 7 bases at V and 2 bases at J, with 11 bases in the middle. In DNA, the CDR3 is TGTGCCAGCACCCTAGACAGAAACACTGAAGCTTTCTTT. Amino acid sequence: CASTLDRNTEAFF. Drawing the rest from reference TRBV7-3 and TRBJ1-1, the complete variable domain is GAGVSQTPSNKVTEKGKYVELRCDPISGHTALYWYRQSLGQGPEFLIYFQGTGAADDSGLPNDRFFAVRPEGSVSTLKIQRTERGDSAVYLCASTLDRNTEAFFGQGTRLTVV.

The V call is TRBV7-8, the J call TRBJ2-7; tentatively, D is TRBD1 (6 bases). V lost 3 bases to trimming and J lost 3 bases, with 9 bases between them. The CDR3 sequence is 13 residues long. Germline-derived CDR1 and CDR2 are SGHVS and FQNEAQ. The CDR3 spells CASSFRDNYEQYF. The DNA of the CDR3 is TGTGCCAGCAGCTTCCGGGACAACTACGAGCAGTACTTC. Drawing the rest from reference TRBV7-8 and TRBJ2-7, the complete variable domain is GAGVSQSPRYKVAKRGQDVALRCDPISGHVSLFWYQQALGQGPEFLTYFQNEAQLDKSGLPSDRFFAERPEGSVSTLKIQRTQQEDSAVYLCASSFRDNYEQYFGPGTRLTVT.

The chain couples TRBV29-1 to TRBJ2-2, with a tentative D call TRBD1 (5 bases). The CDR3 is made up of 11 amino acids. V lost 6 bases and J lost 7, with 9 bases in between. Germline V gene sequence: CDR1 SQVTM, CDR2 ANQGSEA. This chain's CDR3 is CSVRVDGELFF. CDR3 nucleotides: TGCAGCGTCAGGGTTGACGGGGAGCTGTTTTTT.

For this clone: The sample holds other DNA sequences that translate to the same CDR3. The chain couples TRBV29-1 to TRBJ1-1, with 7 positions matching TRBD1. The CDR3 consists of 12 residues. Germline values: CDR1 SQVTM, CDR2 ANQGSEA. With V trimmed by 6 bases and J by 5 bases, 6 bases remained unmatched. The CDR3 DNA reads as TGCAGCGTCGTAACAGGGGCTACTGAAGCTTTCTTT. Translating it yields CSVVTGATEAFF.

The gene calls are TRBV18 and TRBJ2-6; 12 bases match TRBD1. V dropped 3 bases and J dropped 2; count of bases not matched to a gene: 2. This CDR3 comprises 17 residues. CDR1 and CDR2 (germline): KGHSH, LQKENI. The CDR3 reads CASSPGTGGAGANVLTF. Here the CDR3 DNA reads TGTGCCAGCTCACCCGGGACAGGGGGCGCTGGGGCCAACGTCCTGACTTTC.

A single count supports this clone. The V gene is TRBV19, the J gene TRBJ1-5; 7 positions agree with TRBD1. Per the germline V gene, CDR1 is LNHDA and CDR2 is SQIVND (reference sequence). V shed 3 bases and J 3 bases; nucleotides not matched to a gene: 11. This CDR3 has 17 amino acids. CDR3 DNA: TGTGCCAGTAGTATCGTTGGGCAGGGGGGAATCAATCAGCCCCAGCATTTT. Translated, it gives CASSIVGQGGINQPQHF.

This clone came up once. The V gene is TRBV15, the J gene TRBJ2-1; D is unclear. Deletions cut 3 bases from V and 3 bases from J, with 6 bases between. CDR3 length: 13 residues. Germline V CDR1 and CDR2: LNHNV, YYDKDF (reference sequence). CDR3 DNA sequence: TGTGCCACCAGCAGGGCTGACTACAATGAGCAGTTCTTC. Translating gives CATSRADYNEQFF.

This clone appeared a few times. The chain is built from TRBV28 and TRBJ1-1; 7 positions match TRBD1. Germline CDR1 is MDHEN and CDR2 is SYDVKM. CDR3 size: 13 residues. V dropped 2 bases and J dropped 7; count of bases not matched to a gene: 4. The CDR3 nucleotides are TGTGCCAGCAGTTTACGCGGGACAGTTGAAGCTTTCTTT. Amino acids: CASSLRGTVEAFF.

The V call is TRBV7-9, the J call TRBJ1-3, with a possible D match to TRBD1 (5 bases). The CDR3 loop spans 16 amino acids. V was trimmed by 3 bases and J by 0 bases, leaving 12 bases between them. CDR1 is SEHNR and CDR2 is FQNEAQ in the germline V gene (reference sequence). CDR3 residues: CASSFGHEVSGNTIYF. CDR3 DNA sequence: TGTGCCAGCAGCTTCGGACATGAGGTCTCTGGAAACACCATATATTTT.

The chain recombines TRBV27 with TRBJ2-5; 13 bases are shared with TRBD2. The V gene's germline CDR1 is MNHEY and CDR2 SMNVEV (reference sequence). CDR3 length: 15 amino acids. After removal of 7 bases from V and 1 base from J, the junction contained 3 bases not matched to a gene. CDR3 DNA sequence: TGTGCCAGCAAGGGGACTAGCGGGACCCAAGAGACCCAGTACTTC. Its protein is CASKGTSGTQETQYF.